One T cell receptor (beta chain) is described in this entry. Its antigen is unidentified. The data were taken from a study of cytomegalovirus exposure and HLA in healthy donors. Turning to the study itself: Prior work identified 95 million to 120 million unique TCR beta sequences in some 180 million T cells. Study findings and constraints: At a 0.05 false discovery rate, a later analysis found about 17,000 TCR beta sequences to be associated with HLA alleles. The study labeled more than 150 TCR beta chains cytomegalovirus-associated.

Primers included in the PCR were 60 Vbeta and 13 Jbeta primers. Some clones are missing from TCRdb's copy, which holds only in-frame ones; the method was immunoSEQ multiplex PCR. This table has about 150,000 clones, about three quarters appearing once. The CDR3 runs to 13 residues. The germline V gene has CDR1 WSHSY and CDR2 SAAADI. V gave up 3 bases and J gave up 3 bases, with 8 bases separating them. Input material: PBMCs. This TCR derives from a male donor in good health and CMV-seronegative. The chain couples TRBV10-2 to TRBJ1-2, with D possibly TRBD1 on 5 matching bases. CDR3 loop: CASSDQGDYGYTF. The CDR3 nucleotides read TGCGCCAGCAGTGACCAGGGCGACTATGGCTACACCTTC.